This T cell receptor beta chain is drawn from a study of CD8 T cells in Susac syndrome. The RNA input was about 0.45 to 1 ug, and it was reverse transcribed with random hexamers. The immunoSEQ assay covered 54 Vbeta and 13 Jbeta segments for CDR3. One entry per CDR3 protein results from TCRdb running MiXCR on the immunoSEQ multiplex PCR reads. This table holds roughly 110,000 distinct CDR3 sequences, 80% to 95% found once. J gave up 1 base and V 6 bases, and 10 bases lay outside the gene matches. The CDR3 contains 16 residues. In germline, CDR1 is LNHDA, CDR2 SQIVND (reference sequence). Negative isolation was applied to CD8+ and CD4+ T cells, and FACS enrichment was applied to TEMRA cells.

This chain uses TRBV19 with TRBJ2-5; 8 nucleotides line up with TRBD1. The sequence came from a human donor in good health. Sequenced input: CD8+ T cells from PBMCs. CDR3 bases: TGTGCCAGTAGCAACGGACAGGGCGGACTCCAAGAGACCCAGTACTTC. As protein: CASSNGQGGLQETQYF.